These T cell receptor beta chains were read from a single sample in a study of T-cell memory formation after mild COVID-19. MiXCR was run by TCRdb on the 5' RACE reads, yielding one entry per CDR3 protein. This table holds 380,000 or so distinct CDR3 sequences, approximately 14% found once. The sample comprised PBMCs or a T cell subset sorted from them (not recorded which). These receptors came from a man between 18 and 35 years old who had mild COVID-19 (a few samples of this study predate the infection). Cell type and time point are not known. CDR3s include the opening cysteine and the closing phenylalanine or tryptophan. D genes are given only for firm matches. Only some rows state a clone size, as once, few, many or a class for expanded clones.

length,V,D,J,size,DNA,CDR3
18,TRBV7-2,TRBD2,TRBJ2-7,few,TGTGCCAGCAGCTCACCGCGCTGGAGCGGGGGGGCCTCCTACGAGCAGTACTTC,CASSSPRWSGGASYEQYF
16,TRBV6-5,TRBD2,TRBJ2-3,many,TGTGCCAGCAGCCGAGCGGGGGCCCTGGGGACAGATACGCAGTATTTT,CASSRAGALGTDTQYF
15,TRBV6-6,.,TRBJ1-4,.,TGTGCCAGCACAGAAACAAGTGCAACTAATGAAAAACTGTTTTTT,CASTETSATNEKLFF
16,TRBV4-3,TRBD1,TRBJ2-3,.,TGCGCCAGCAGCCCCATGGACAGGGCAAGCACAGATACGCAGTATTTT,CASSPMDRASTDTQYF
15,TRBV6-5,.,TRBJ1-5,many,TGTGCCAGCAGTGAGGGGACACTCGGATGGGAGCCCCAGCATTTT,CASSEGTLGWEPQHF
16,TRBV4-2,.,TRBJ2-1,.,TGTGCCAGCAGCCAGGTACAACTCCTCGGCCGGGACCGGCAGTTCTTC,CASSQVQLLGRDRQFF
13,TRBV6-1,.,TRBJ1-5,.,TGTGCCAGCAGTGAATTCAGAGGTCAGCCCCAGCATTTT,CASSEFRGQPQHF
14,TRBV7-2,TRBD2,TRBJ2-3,many,TGTGCCAGCAGCCCAACCCACGGGGGGGATACGCAGTATTTT,CASSPTHGGDTQYF
14,TRBV3-1,.,TRBJ2-3,.,TGTGCCAGCAGCCTCGAGGCTCGTACACATACGCAGTATTTT,CASSLEARTHTQYF
13,TRBV6-5,TRBD2,TRBJ2-3,many,TGTGCCAGCAGTTACCCTAGCGGGGGGGTGCAGTATTTT,CASSYPSGGVQYF
16,TRBV6-6,.,TRBJ1-6,.,TGTGCCAGCAGTTACTCGAGTGCAGGGCAGGGTTCACCCCTCCACTTT,CASSYSSAGQGSPLHF
16,TRBV11-2,TRBD1,TRBJ1-4,.,TGTGCCAGCAGCGTAGGGGAGACAGGGTTTAATGAAAAACTGTTTTTT,CASSVGETGFNEKLFF
13,TRBV5-1,.,TRBJ2-1,.,TGCGCCAGCAGCTTGGAAAGTCTCAATGAGCAGTTCTTC,CASSLESLNEQFF